This is a list of T cell receptor beta chains from one sample in a study of Ad26.COV2.S vaccination and SARS-CoV-2 variants. Measured with immunoSEQ multiplex PCR; TCRdb has only the in-frame clones, and not every one. The table records fewer than 400,000 clones, about nine tenths of them present only once. This specimen was peripheral blood, taken in a trial of Ad26.COV2.S vaccine versus placebo. Every receptor here comes from a person between 18 and 65 years old who received the Ad26.COV2.S COVID-19 vaccine or a placebo. Both conserved end residues are trimmed from each CDR3. The order of the fields is J gene, V gene, CDR3 protein.

TRBJ2-4 | TRBV7-2 | ASSSITGTGKNIQY
TRBJ2-5 | TRBV10-3 | AISGGSHQETQY
TRBJ2-3 | TRBV29-1 | SVPGPITDTQY
TRBJ2-7 | TRBV29-1 | SVEDFGGSSYEQY
TRBJ2-7 | TRBV27 | ASSRDGPYEQY
TRBJ2-1 | TRBV19 | ASTPGLGLGNEQF
TRBJ1-1 | TRBV16 | ASSQSAAVEAF
TRBJ1-1 | TRBV18 | ASSQDGVSTEAF
TRBJ2-7 | TRBV6-6 | ATQDRGRSYEQY
TRBJ2-1 | TRBV7-9 | ASSQGQGAGGF
TRBJ1-6 | TRBV9 | ASSVAGQGSPLH
TRBJ1-6 | TRBV6-1 | ASSDTRGYSPLH
TRBJ1-4 | TRBV29-1 | SVGGFEKLF
TRBJ2-2 | TRBV28 | ASSFIQGWRNTGELF
TRBJ1-1 | TRBV10-1 | ASSEIHRGGNTEAF
TRBJ1-1 | TRBV5-4 | ASSLERSGTEAF
TRBJ2-3 | TRBV10-2 | ASRASGRDTQY
TRBJ2-1 | TRBV10-1 | ASSDSGSSYNEQF
TRBJ2-1 | TRBV7-2 | ASSLGGAGGGWYNEQF
TRBJ2-6 | TRBV5-1 | ASSSDFSGANVLT
TRBJ1-1 | TRBV5-1 | ASSRETGRKTEAF
TRBJ1-2 | TRBV19 | ASSINGQGRGYT
TRBJ2-1 | TRBV5-1 | ASSLVWGQSNEQF
TRBJ1-3 | TRBV18 | ASSPPRGGGGNTIY
TRBJ1-4 | TRBV6-5 | ASSPGRDLNEKLF
TRBJ2-3 | TRBV9 | ASSVTTSGLTDTQY
TRBJ2-7 | TRBV7-9 | ASSDTGRLTYEQY
TRBJ2-6 | TRBV7-6 | ASSSPGQEIHSGANVLT
TRBJ2-2 | TRBV19 | ASKEQLSNTGELF
TRBJ2-5 | TRBV11-2 | ASSLVGLVGETQY
TRBJ1-3 | TRBV30 | AMDILSGNTIY
TRBJ1-4 | TRBV30 | AWTVPHNRIPNEKLF
TRBJ2-1 | TRBV19 | ASSHLRVAEQF
TRBJ2-2 | TRBV21-1 | ASTPEGRDTGELF
TRBJ1-5 | TRBV19 | ASNGQGWSNQPQH
TRBJ1-1 | TRBV3-1/TRBV3-2 | ASSYNNRNTEAF
TRBJ1-5 | TRBV27 | ASSLRGNQPQH
TRBJ2-3 | TRBV24-1 | ATSDTTPDRGLTDTQY
TRBJ2-3 | TRBV5-4 | ASSHYSGSTYTQY
TRBJ1-1 | TRBV11-2 | ASRSSSGAF
TRBJ2-7 | TRBV6-1 | ASSEASGSGEQY
TRBJ2-1 | TRBV19 | ASSFPTGSSYNEQF